The 18 T cell receptor beta chains given below trace back to one sample, sequenced in a study of T-cell memory formation after mild COVID-19. TCRdb re-analysed the 5' RACE reads in MiXCR, keeping a single row per CDR3 protein. There are more than 400,000 distinct CDR3 sequences in the sample; over 15% occur only once, and 12% lies in the top ten. Sequencing used PBMCs or a T cell subset sorted from them (not recorded which). The source of these receptors is an adult woman who had mild COVID-19 (a few samples of this study predate the infection). Cell type and time point are not known.

V gene TRBV5-1 combines with J gene TRBJ2-7; 7 bases are shared with TRBD1. CDR1 SGHRS and CDR2 YFSETQ come from the germline V gene. V was clipped by 0 bases and J by 0 bases; unmatched bases: 3. The CDR3 sequence is 15 residues long. The CDR3 loop is CASSLEGGLSYEQYF. For the CDR3, the DNA is TGCGCCAGCAGCTTGGAAGGGGGCCTCTCCTACGAGCAGTACTTC.

This clonotype has a handful of counts. This rearrangement joins TRBV7-2 to TRBJ2-2; 14 nucleotides align to TRBD2. V dropped 5 bases and J dropped 4; count of bases not matched to a gene: 9. The CDR3 is 18 residues long. In germline, CDR1 is SGHTA, CDR2 FQGNSA. CDR3 in DNA: TGTGCCAGCAGCCCGGGACTAGCGGGAGTTCGTGGCACCGGGGAGCTGTTTTTT. Translated: CASSPGLAGVRGTGELFF.

There are a few counts of this clonotype. The V call is TRBV4-2, the J call TRBJ1-1, with 7 nucleotides matching TRBD1. Germline V gives CDR1 LGHNA, CDR2 YNFKEQ. The trim removed 2 bases at V and 6 bases at J, leaving 6 bases unmatched. CDR3 size: 14 residues. CDR3 loop: CASSQLTGRPEAFF. CDR3 DNA: TGTGCCAGCAGCCAATTGACAGGGAGGCCTGAAGCTTTCTTT.

This clonotype was counted many times. The V call is TRBV5-5, the J call TRBJ1-1; D unclear. Trimming took 3 bases from V and 4 from J, leaving 10 bases between them. This CDR3 region has 13 residues. Germline V CDR1 and CDR2: SGHKS, YYEKEE (reference sequence). Here the CDR3 reads CASSSGSGTEAFF. In nucleotides, the CDR3 is TGTGCCAGCAGCTCGGGTAGCGGCACTGAAGCTTTCTTT.

This chain links TRBV3-1 with TRBJ2-7; D gene ambiguous. Germline CDR1 LGHDT, CDR2 YNNKEL (reference sequence). Trimming pared 1 base from V and 6 bases from J, leaving 4 bases between. The CDR3 spans 11 residues. DNA of the CDR3: TGTGCCAGCAGCCAAGCGTTCGAGCAGTACTTC. This encodes CASSQAFEQYF.

The chain employs TRBV3-1 and TRBJ1-1; a possible D gene is TRBD1 (6 bases). The CDR3 runs 15 residues. V was trimmed by 4 bases and J by 1 base, leaving 13 bases between them. Germline V gene data show CDR1 as LGHDT and CDR2 as YNNKEL (reference sequence). The CDR3, as DNA: TGTGCCAGCAGCCCCTACAGGGCCGAGAACACTGAAGCTTTCTTT. This translates into CASSPYRAENTEAFF.

This clonotype was seen ten or more times. The chain links TRBV7-9 to TRBJ2-5; D gene ambiguous. The CDR3 length is 13 residues. CDR1 is SEHNR and CDR2 is FQNEAQ in the germline V gene (reference sequence). Trimming pared 4 bases from V and 4 bases from J, leaving 10 bases between. CDR3: CASSSFLSETQYF. The CDR3 nucleotides are TGTGCCAGCAGCTCTTTCCTATCAGAGACCCAGTACTTC. Drawing the rest from reference TRBV7-9 and TRBJ2-5, the complete variable domain is DTGVSQNPRHKITKRGQNVTFRCDPISEHNRLYWYRQTLGQGPEFLTYFQNEAQLEKSRLLSDRFSAERPKGSFSTLEIQRTEQGDSAMYLCASSSFLSETQYFGPGTRLLVL.

This clonotype appeared a few times. The gene calls are TRBV4-1 and TRBJ1-2; TRBD1 matches at 8 bases. J lost 2 bases, V lost 2 bases, and 7 bases had no gene match. Germline V gives CDR1 MGHRA, CDR2 YSYEKL. This CDR3 has 16 residues. CDR3 loop: CASSQPLQGANYGYTF. CDR3 nucleotides: TGCGCCAGCAGCCAACCACTTCAGGGGGCGAACTATGGCTACACCTTC.

The gene calls are TRBV11-2 and TRBJ2-4; no firm D call. The CDR3 consists of 15 residues. The V and J ends lost 3 bases and 1 base respectively, with 10 bases between them. The germline V gene has CDR1 SGHAT and CDR2 FQNNGV. CDR3 coding DNA: TGTGCCAGCAGCTTTCCACCCCCTGCCAAAAACATTCAGTACTTC. This gives the protein CASSFPPPAKNIQYF.

This clonotype has more than one count but fewer than ten. J is TRBJ2-5 and V is TRBV12-3 or TRBV12-4; no clear D gene. This CDR3 is built from 12 residues. Deletions cut 4 bases from V and 5 bases from J, with 8 bases between. CDR3 residues: CASSSRWETQYF. Written as DNA, the CDR3 is TGTGCCAGCAGTTCTCGATGGGAGACCCAGTACTTC.

The chain couples TRBV4-2 to TRBJ1-2; 7 nucleotides match TRBD1. The CDR3 loop spans 17 amino acids. Per germline, CDR1 LGHNA and CDR2 YNFKEQ. Trimming removed 1 base from V and 6 bases from J; junction bases left unmatched: 14. CDR3 region: CASSQGVQGPYSDGYTF. The CDR3 coding sequence is TGTGCCAGCAGCCAAGGAGTACAGGGGCCTTACTCCGATGGCTACACCTTC.

V gene TRBV7-9 combines with J gene TRBJ1-2, with D unclear. This CDR3 has 13 residues. V was trimmed by 5 bases and J by 1 base, leaving 8 bases between them. Germline V CDR1 and CDR2: SEHNR, FQNEAQ (reference sequence). The CDR3 DNA sequence: TGTGCCAGCAGCCCCGCTCATAACTATGGCTACACCTTC. Translated: CASSPAHNYGYTF.

This clonotype has just a few counts. The chain links TRBV19 to TRBJ1-1, with D hard to call. Germline assignment: CDR1 LNHDA and CDR2 SQIVND (reference sequence). The CDR3 sequence is 11 residues long. V was cut by 3 bases and J by 7 bases, with 6 bases left in between. The CDR3: CASSIHHEAFF. In nucleotides, the CDR3 is TGTGCCAGTAGTATCCACCATGAAGCTTTCTTT.

The chain carries TRBV11-2 and TRBJ2-1; 13 positions agree with TRBD2. Germline-derived CDR1 and CDR2 are SGHAT and FQNNGV. CDR3 size: 18 residues. V was clipped by 4 bases and J by 4 bases; unmatched bases: 10. CDR3 coding DNA: TGTGCCAGCAGCTACCCACCTACGGGACTAGCGGGGTACAATGAGCAGTTCTTC. This translates into CASSYPPTGLAGYNEQFF.

This clonotype was observed at least ten times. The V call is TRBV14, the J call TRBJ2-3; 9 bases align to TRBD1. This CDR3 is 17 amino acids long. The germline gives CDR1 SGHDN, CDR2 FVKESK. After removal of 3 bases from V and 5 bases from J, the junction contained 12 bases not matched to a gene. The CDR3: CASSQYRGTGNKDTQYF. CDR3 bases: TGTGCCAGCAGCCAGTATCGCGGGACAGGGAACAAAGATACGCAGTATTTT.

V usage is TRBV19 and J usage is TRBJ1-1; 11 nucleotides agree with TRBD1. The germline gives CDR1 LNHDA, CDR2 SQIVND (reference sequence). The CDR3 covers 16 residues. V lost 3 bases to trimming and J lost 5 bases; unmatched junction nucleotides: 8. The CDR3 DNA is TGTGCCAGTAGTATCACCGGACAGGGGGCTTGGACTGAAGCTTTCTTT. It codes for CASSITGQGAWTEAFF.

This clonotype occurred many times. The chain uses TRBV7-2 and TRBJ2-7; weak D call: TRBD2 (5 bases). CDR3 length: 14 amino acids. CDR1 SGHTA and CDR2 FQGNSA come from the germline V gene. V lost 1 base, J lost 0 bases, and 7 bases lay in between. Here the CDR3 DNA reads TGTGCCAGCAGCTTAGGCCTAGCCTCCTACGAGCAGTACTTC. It is translated as CASSLGLASYEQYF.

The chain has TRBV4-1 and TRBJ2-1; a possible D gene is TRBD2 (6 bases). Trimming shortened V by 8 bases and J by 10 bases, and 12 bases separated the two germline ends. Germline V gives CDR1 MGHRA, CDR2 YSYEKL. The CDR3 length is 11 residues. The CDR3 nucleotides read TGCGCCAGCGGGGGAGGTCGGGAGCAGTTCTTC. Translating gives CASGGGREQFF.